This section outlines one TCR beta chain sequence together with its context. In the authors' methods: Researchers report that nucleated cell counts were estimated from reference gene primer amplification. Profiled with immunoSEQ multiplex PCR; TCRdb holds only in-frame clones, not every one. That table furnishes V, J and clone size, whereas the DNA furnished D and trimming. The sample has 25,000 to 30,000 clones, roughly 84% seen once; the top ten hold approximately 9.4%. The sample comes from a study of blood T cell repertoires in COVID-19. About the research overall: Acute and convalescent COVID-19 specimens originated in the United States, Italy and Spain. PBMCs, B-cell-depleted T cells, or T cells provided the cDNA or gDNA that made up the material.

Unmatched junction bases numbered 7, after V lost 3 bases and J lost 5 bases. Germline assignment: CDR1 SGHNT and CDR2 YYREEE (reference sequence). The CDR3 covers 16 residues. Input material: peripheral blood. This sequence joins TRBV5-4 and TRBJ2-1, with 11 nucleotides matching TRBD2. The clonotype was recovered from a man at least 80 years old with active COVID-19. The CDR3 nucleotides read TGTGCCAGCAGCTATATAGCGGGGGGGTGGGACAATGAGCAGTTCTTC. This encodes CASSYIAGGWDNEQFF.